This is a list of T cell receptor beta chains from one sample in a study of blood T cell repertoires in COVID-19. Assay: immunoSEQ multiplex PCR; the TCRdb copy retains only in-frame clones and omits some. The sample has 310,000 or so clones; around nine tenths are singletons. The sample taken for sequencing was peripheral blood. The receptors stem from a man over 45 with active or convalescent COVID-19. Each CDR3 is given without its conserved first and last residue. The size entry is marked missing in some rows and otherwise reads once, few, many or a size class.

>-|TRBV9|TRBJ2-3
ASSVRVSTDTQY
>-|TRBV7-9|TRBJ1-3
ASRLRQGISGNTIY
>-|TRBV6-2/TRBV6-3|TRBJ2-7
ASSVRYEQY
>-|TRBV5-4|TRBJ1-2
ASTRTGQGDYGYT
>many|TRBV2|TRBJ2-5
ASSEAGPGTQY
>-|TRBV15|TRBJ2-3
ATSRALGLAGSSTDTQY
>-|TRBV29-1|TRBJ2-5
SVLPLAGTGYSEETQY
>-|TRBV9|TRBJ1-2
ASSVDRVDYGYT
>once|TRBV5-4|TRBJ2-3
ASSFSGIYTQY
>-|TRBV5-1|TRBJ1-1
ASSLERGTEAF
>-|TRBV27|TRBJ1-2
ASSLTPFRGNYGYT
>-|TRBV6-5|TRBJ2-7
ASSREGQGSYEQY
>once|TRBV6-5|TRBJ2-1
ASRTSGAYNEQF
>-|TRBV10-3|TRBJ1-5
AISETIVTETPQH
>-|TRBV6-1|TRBJ1-2
ASSEMYRKAVGGYT
>-|TRBV4-3|TRBJ1-6
ASSLGQGALFGYSPLH
>-|TRBV2|TRBJ1-5
ASSEARGSRNQPQH
>once|TRBV6-5|TRBJ1-2
ASSPPLPLYGYT
>few|TRBV4-2|TRBJ2-7
ASSQGGGAYEQY
>-|TRBV19|TRBJ2-2
ASTRNRGHKITGELF
>-|TRBV9|TRBJ2-2
ASSLLSGGELF
>-|TRBV29-1|TRBJ1-1
SGGDRVTTEAF
>-|TRBV2|TRBJ1-1
ASRPEQGRNTEAF
>-|TRBV18|TRBJ2-3
ASSQLAGGTDTQY
>-|TRBV6-1|TRBJ1-2
ASSSTGDGYT
>once|TRBV19|TRBJ2-5
ASSISTSVGGQETQY
>-|TRBV6-5|TRBJ1-5
ASSYSGGDQPQH
>-|TRBV20-1|TRBJ2-3
SASRTSGVGDTQY
>few|TRBV29-1|TRBJ2-7
SVEWAGAPYEQY
>-|TRBV15|TRBJ2-5
ATSRDYPRRAGETQY
>-|TRBV7-9|TRBJ1-6
ASSRRQGGSNSPLH
>-|TRBV27|TRBJ2-3
ASRSTSVLSTDTQY
>-|TRBV7-9|TRBJ2-3
ASSLPAAGEDTQY
>-|TRBV11-2|TRBJ2-3
ASSLGRGRDTQY